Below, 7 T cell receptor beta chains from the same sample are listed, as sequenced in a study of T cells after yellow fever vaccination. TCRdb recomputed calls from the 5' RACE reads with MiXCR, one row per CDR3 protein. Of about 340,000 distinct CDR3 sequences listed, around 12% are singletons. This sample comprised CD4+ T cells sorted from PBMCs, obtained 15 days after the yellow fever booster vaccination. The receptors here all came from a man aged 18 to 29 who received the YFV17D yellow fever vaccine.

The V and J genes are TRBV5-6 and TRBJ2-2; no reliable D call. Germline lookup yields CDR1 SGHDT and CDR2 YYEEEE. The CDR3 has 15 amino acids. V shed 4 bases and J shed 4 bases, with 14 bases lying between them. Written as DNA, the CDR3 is TGTGCCAGCAGCGTGAACGGGTTCGGCACCGGGGAGCTGTTTTTT. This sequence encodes CASSVNGFGTGELFF.

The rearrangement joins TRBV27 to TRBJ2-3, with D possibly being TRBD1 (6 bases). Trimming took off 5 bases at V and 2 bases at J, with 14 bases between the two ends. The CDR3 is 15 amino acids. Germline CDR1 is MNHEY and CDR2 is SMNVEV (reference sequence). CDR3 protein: CASSRFWGLTDTQYF. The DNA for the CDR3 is TGTGCCAGCAGTAGGTTCTGGGGGCTCACAGATACGCAGTATTTT.

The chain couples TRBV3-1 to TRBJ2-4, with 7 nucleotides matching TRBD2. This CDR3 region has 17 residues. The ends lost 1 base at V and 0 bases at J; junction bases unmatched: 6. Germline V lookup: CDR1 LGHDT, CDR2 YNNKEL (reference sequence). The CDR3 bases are TGTGCCAGCAGCCAAGTAGTAGCGGGCGTAGCCAAAAACATTCAGTACTTC. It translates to CASSQVVAGVAKNIQYF.

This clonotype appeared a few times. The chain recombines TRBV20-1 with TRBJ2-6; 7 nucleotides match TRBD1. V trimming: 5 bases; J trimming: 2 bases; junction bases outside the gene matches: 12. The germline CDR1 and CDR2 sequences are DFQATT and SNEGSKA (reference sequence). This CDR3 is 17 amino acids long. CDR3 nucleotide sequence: TGCAGTGCTCCACAATTAAGACAGGGTGCTGGGGCCAACGTCCTGACTTTC. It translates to CSAPQLRQGAGANVLTF.

The CDR3 nucleotides are TGTGCCAGCAGCGTAGCGGGGGCTCTGCAGTTCTTC. Translating gives CASSVAGALQFF. V usage is TRBV11-2 and J usage is TRBJ2-1; 9 bases are shared with TRBD2. Trimming at V came to 5 bases and at J to 12 bases, leaving 5 bases not matched to a gene. The CDR3 contains 12 residues. Germline V CDR1 and CDR2: SGHAT, FQNNGV.

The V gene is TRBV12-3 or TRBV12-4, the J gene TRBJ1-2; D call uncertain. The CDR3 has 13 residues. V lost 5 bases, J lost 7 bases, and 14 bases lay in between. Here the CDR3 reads CASSDRKDSGYTF. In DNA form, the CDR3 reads TGTGCCAGCAGTGACCGGAAGGATAGTGGCTACACCTTC.

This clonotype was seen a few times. The CDR3 loop reads CASSVKRGRVPAAYEQYV. The CDR3 coding sequence is TGTGCCAGCAGCGTTAAGAGAGGCCGGGTCCCGGCAGCCTACGAGCAGTACGTC. The rearrangement uses TRBV9 and TRBJ2-7, with D hard to call. Trimming shortened V by 2 bases and J by 2 bases, and 23 bases separated the two germline ends. Looked up from germline, CDR1 is SGDLS and CDR2 is YYNGEE. The CDR3 totals 18 residues.